The 8 T cell receptor beta chains presented below share a single source sample, sequenced in a study of blood T cells in healthy people across ages. Combining a sample-barcoded 5' primer with a J-beta primer mix, a second PCR ran for about 7 to 12 cycles. One entry per CDR3 protein results from TCRdb running MiXCR on the 5' RACE reads. The table has 800,000 to 950,000 distinct CDR3 sequences, about 28% seen once; the top ten hold roughly a tenth. The same sample was also used in a study of T cells of mothers and their children.

The sequenced sample consisted of blood. The receptors were gathered from a middle-aged woman in good health.

This clonotype has a handful of counts. This chain uses TRBV4-1 with TRBJ1-1, with no clear D. This CDR3 contains 14 residues. CDR1 is MGHRA and CDR2 is YSYEKL in the germline V gene. The V gene lost 4 bases and the J gene lost 4 bases, with 13 bases spanning the gap. CDR3 in DNA: TGCGCCAGCAGCCCTTTGGGAAGTGGCACTGAAGCTTTCTTT. It specifies CASSPLGSGTEAFF.

The chain carries TRBV2 and TRBJ1-1; D gene uncertain. V was trimmed by 7 bases and J by 4 bases, leaving 13 bases between them. Per germline, CDR1 SNHLY and CDR2 FYNNEI. The CDR3 loop spans 13 amino acids. CDR3 sequence reads: CASTIINFTEAFF. CDR3 DNA sequence: TGTGCCAGCACTATAATTAATTTCACTGAAGCTTTCTTT. The full variable domain, its missing parts supplied by reference TRBV2 and TRBJ1-1, is EPEVTQTPSHQVTQMGQEVILRCVPISNHLYFYWYRQILGQKVEFLVSFYNNEISEKSEIFDDQFSVERPDGSNFTLKIRSTKLEDSAMYFCASTIINFTEAFFGQGTRLTVV.

This clonotype was detected many times. The V and J genes are TRBV28 and TRBJ1-4; 10 nucleotides align to TRBD1. The germline V gene has CDR1 MDHEN and CDR2 SYDVKM. The J segment lost 6 bases and the V segment lost 3 bases, leaving 1 base of the junction unmatched. The CDR3 is 14 amino acids. The CDR3 DNA sequence: TGTGCCAGCAGTTTGACAGGGGGCGATGAAAAACTGTTTTTT. It is translated as CASSLTGGDEKLFF.

A word on this clonotype: At one of its ends the junction is not consistent with the germline gene, which may arise from a read error. J is TRBJ2-7 and V is TRBV7-2; the match to TRBD2 covers 7 bases. The length of the CDR3 is 14 residues. The germline CDR1 and CDR2 sequences are SGHTA and FQGNSA. This CDR3 is CANSFWGGPYEQYF. Here the CDR3 DNA reads TGTGCCAACAGCTTTTGGGGAGGGCCCTACGAGCAGTACTTC.

About this clonotype itself: It is likely a read error, because the conserved phenylalanine at the end of the CDR3 is missing. The V and J genes are TRBV12-3 or TRBV12-4 and TRBJ1-1, with D tentatively TRBD1 (5 bases). CDR3 length equals 12 residues. The V end was cut by 0 bases, the J end by 6 bases, with 5 bases between. This CDR3 reads CASSLAGAEAFC. The CDR3 DNA follows: TGTGCCAGCAGTTTAGCGGGGGCTGAAGCTTTCTGT.

A remark on this clonotype: A much larger clone is a single base away; this may be a read error. The chain links TRBV2 to TRBJ2-4, with TRBD1 matching over 9 bases. This CDR3 has 14 amino acids. CDR1 is SNHLY and CDR2 is FYNNEI in the germline V gene. The trim removed 6 bases at V and 13 bases at J, leaving 13 bases unmatched. This chain's CDR3 is CASRVDRGWDEQYF. CDR3 DNA sequence: TGTGCCAGCAGGGTCGACAGGGGGTGGGATGAGCAGTACTTC.

This clonotype was detected ten times or more. This chain uses TRBV24-1 with TRBJ2-3; no clear D. V lost 4 bases to trimming and J lost 11 bases, with 12 bases between them. Germline values: CDR1 KGHDR, CDR2 SFDVKD. The CDR3 is 12 amino acids. The CDR3 region is CATSDSGSGQYF. CDR3 nucleotide sequence: TGTGCCACCAGTGACTCAGGCTCCGGGCAGTATTTT.

The chain uses TRBV12-3 or TRBV12-4 and TRBJ1-1; maybe TRBD1 (6 bases). V was pared by 6 bases and J by 5 bases, with 13 bases between. This CDR3 has 13 residues. This CDR3 is CASSLQRGTEAFF. The CDR3 DNA reads as TGTGCCAGCAGCCTTCAGAGGGGGACTGAAGCTTTCTTT.